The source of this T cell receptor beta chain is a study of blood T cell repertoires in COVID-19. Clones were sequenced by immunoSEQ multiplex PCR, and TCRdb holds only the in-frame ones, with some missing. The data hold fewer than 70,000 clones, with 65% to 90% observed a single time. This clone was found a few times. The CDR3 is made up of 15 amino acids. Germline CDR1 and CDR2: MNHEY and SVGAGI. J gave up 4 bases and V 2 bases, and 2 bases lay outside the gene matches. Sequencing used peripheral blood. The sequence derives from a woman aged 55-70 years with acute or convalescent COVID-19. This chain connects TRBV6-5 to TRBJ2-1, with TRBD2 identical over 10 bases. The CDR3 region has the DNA TGTGCCAGCAGTTACGGGACTAGCGCATACAATGAGCAGTTCTTC. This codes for CASSYGTSAYNEQFF.